This entry is about one T cell receptor beta chain. The sample belongs to a study of blood T cell repertoires in COVID-19. Across the study: Whether acute or convalescent, the COVID-19 samples came from the United States, Italy and Spain. In each case, the material was cDNA or gDNA derived from T cells, B-cell-depleted T cells, or PBMCs.

Using immunoSEQ multiplex PCR, the repertoire was profiled, and TCRdb retains in-frame clones only, with some absent. The profile covers 250,000 or so clones, with around 90% appearing a single time and 0.94% taken by the ten largest. Germline V gene sequence: CDR1 MDHEN, CDR2 SYDVKM. CDR3 size: 16 residues. J was trimmed by 7 bases and V by 5 bases; bases with no gene match: 10. This clonotype was sampled from a woman in her thirties or forties who had recovered from COVID-19. Sample: peripheral blood. The V and J genes are TRBV28 and TRBJ2-2; 10 bases are shared with TRBD1. The CDR3 reads CASSTGQGVWGGELFF. The CDR3 coding sequence is TGTGCCAGCAGTACCGGACAGGGGGTTTGGGGCGGGGAGCTGTTTTTT.